The clone carrying this TCR beta chain was seen more than once but under ten times. Antigen: not known. TCRdb re-called the reads through MiXCR, storing one row per CDR3 protein. This table holds about a million distinct CDR3 sequences, 31% found once. These data originate in a study of T cell repertoires in cytomegalovirus infection. Study summary: In the study, CMV epitopes included recently identified HLA-C-restricted and well-studied HLA-B-restricted ones. Indicated by public TCR beta signatures were CMV infection and matching HLA type. Findings and limits, study-wide: What dominated the ex vivo response were HLA-C-restricted CMV-specific TCR beta clonotypes. There were carriers of CMV plus the relevant HLA, and cumulative public TCR beta family frequency identified them.

Germline CDR1 and CDR2: SEHNR and FQNEAQ (reference sequence). The ends were cut back, 6 bases at V and 5 bases at J, with 16 bases in the middle. The CDR3 runs to 14 residues. V gene TRBV7-9 combines with J gene TRBJ1-1, with a weak D call TRBD1 (5 bases). This receptor was identified in a human donor in good health (CMV status not recorded). Some clones in this sample may be carry-over from other donors' samples. Material: cultured CD8+ T cells from PBMCs, obtained from culture after CMV antigen stimulation. DNA for the CDR3: TGTGCCAGCAGTAGCCCCAGGGTTAGAACTGAAGCTTTCTTT. Protein: CASSSPRVRTEAFF. Combining the CDR3 with reference TRBV7-9 and TRBJ1-1 gives the whole variable domain DTGVSQNPRHKITKRGQNVTFRCDPISEHNRLYWYRQTLGQGPEFLTYFQNEAQLEKSRLLSDRFSAERPKGSFSTLEIQRTEQGDSAMYLCASSSPRVRTEAFFGQGTRLTVV.